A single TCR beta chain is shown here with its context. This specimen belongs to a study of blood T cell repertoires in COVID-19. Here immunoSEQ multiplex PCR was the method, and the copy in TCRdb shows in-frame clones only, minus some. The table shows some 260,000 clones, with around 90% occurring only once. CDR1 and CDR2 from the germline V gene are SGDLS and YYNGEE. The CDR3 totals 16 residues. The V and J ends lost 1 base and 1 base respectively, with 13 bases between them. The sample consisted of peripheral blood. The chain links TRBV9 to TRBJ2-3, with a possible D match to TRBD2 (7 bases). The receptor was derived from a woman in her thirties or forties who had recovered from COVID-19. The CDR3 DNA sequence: TGTGCCAGCAGCGTACGGGGAGGGGGGGGCACAGATACGCAGTATTTT. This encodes CASSVRGGGGTDTQYF.